These T cell receptor beta chains were read from a single sample in a study of precursors of human CD4 cytotoxic T cells. TCRdb redid the calling of the reads with MiXCR, one entry per CDR3 protein. The table shows under 800 distinct CDR3 sequences, with about a sixth occurring only once. Sequenced material: memory CD4+ T cells from blood (PBMCs). These receptors all come from a human donor in good health. Each CDR3 is given with its conserved first and last residue. The D gene is left open where the match is weak. Not every row has a clone size; where given, it reads once, few, many or a size class.

>TRBJ2-3|TRBD1|TRBV5-1|few
TGCGCCAGCAGCTTAACACCGGGACAGGGAGATGTGGATACGCAGTATTTT
CASSLTPGQGDVDTQYF
>TRBJ2-1|NA|TRBV18|NA
TGTGCCAGCTCACCCTTACCAGATCACAATGAGCAGTTCTTC
CASSPLPDHNEQFF
>TRBJ2-1|NA|TRBV28|NA
TGTGCCAACATCCCCTGGGGGCAGCAGAATGAGCAGTTCTTC
CANIPWGQQNEQFF
>TRBJ2-7|NA|TRBV5-1|NA
TGCGCCAGCAGCTTGGATACTAGGCTCTACGAGCAGTACTTC
CASSLDTRLYEQYF
>TRBJ2-5|TRBD2|TRBV20-1|NA
TGCAGTGCTCGCAAGCGGGGGAGCGGATTCGGAGAGACCCAGTACTTC
CSARKRGSGFGETQYF
>TRBJ1-2|NA|TRBV29-1|NA
TGCAGCGTTGAAAACCGGGACGGAAGACCTTACTTC
CSVENRDGRPYF
>TRBJ2-7|TRBD2|TRBV12-3/TRBV12-4|NA
TGTGCCAGCAGTTCCGGGACTAGCGGGCTCCACGAGCAGTACTTC
CASSSGTSGLHEQYF
>TRBJ2-2|TRBD1|TRBV3-1|few
TGTGCCAGCAGCTCACGGACAGGGGGCTCCGGGGAGCTGTTTTTT
CASSSRTGGSGELFF
>TRBJ2-3|NA|TRBV5-1|once
TGCGCCAGCAGCTTGGGAACAATTAGCACAGATACGCAGTATTTT
CASSLGTISTDTQYF
>TRBJ1-2|NA|TRBV28|few
TGTGCCAGCAGTACCACGACGGGGAACTATGGCTACACCTTC
CASSTTTGNYGYTF
>TRBJ2-6|NA|TRBV6-5|NA
TGTGCCAGCAGTTACCCAAAGGGAGGTGGGGCCAACGTCCTGACTTTC
CASSYPKGGGANVLTF
>TRBJ2-3|NA|TRBV7-9|NA
TGTGCCAGCAGCCCCATGGGGGATGGCACAGATACGCAGTATTTT
CASSPMGDGTDTQYF
>TRBJ1-1|NA|TRBV18|NA
TGTGCCAGCTCTCCAGGGGCTGTGAAGAACACTGAAGCTTTCTTT
CASSPGAVKNTEAFF
>TRBJ1-1|NA|TRBV5-1|NA
TGCGCCAGCAGCTATAACAGGGAGGCTGTGAACACTGAAGCTTTCTTT
CASSYNREAVNTEAFF
>TRBJ1-3|NA|TRBV6-5|NA
TGTGCCAGCAGTCGACAGAGCTTCTCTGGAAACACCATATATTTT
CASSRQSFSGNTIYF
>TRBJ2-3|TRBD2|TRBV4-1|NA
TGCGCCAGCAGCCAAGAATTCGGCGGGGGAGGGACTGGCGATACGCAGTATTTT
CASSQEFGGGGTGDTQYF
>TRBJ2-2|TRBD2|TRBV7-2|few
TGTGCCAGCAGCCCCTATGGGAAGCGGGGAAACACCGGGGAGCTGTTTTTT
CASSPYGKRGNTGELFF
>TRBJ2-3|NA|TRBV27|few
TGTGCCAGCAGTAGGGACCGCACAGATACGCAGTATTTT
CASSRDRTDTQYF
>TRBJ2-6|NA|TRBV12-3/TRBV12-4|NA
TGTGCCAGCAGCTTCGAGCCACGGGCGCGGGGGGCCAACGTCCTGACTTTC
CASSFEPRARGANVLTF
>TRBJ2-2|NA|TRBV5-1|NA
TGCGCCAGCAGCTTGGGTGGTCCAGGCACCGGGGAGCTGTTTTTT
CASSLGGPGTGELFF
>TRBJ1-2|TRBD1|TRBV5-1|few
TGCGCCAGCAGCTCCCAGCCCCTTGACAGGGGGCCAGACATCCGCTATGGCTACACCTTC
CASSSQPLDRGPDIRYGYTF
>TRBJ2-5|NA|TRBV20-1|NA
TGCAGTGCTCTGACCCCTTTGCGGACCCAGTACTTC
CSALTPLRTQYF
>TRBJ2-2|TRBD2|TRBV24-1|NA
TGTGCCACCAGCCCGGTAGCGGGAGGGTCGAGGACCGGGGAGCTGTTTTTT
CATSPVAGGSRTGELFF
>TRBJ1-2|TRBD1|TRBV13|NA
TGTGCCAGCAGCACCAGCCCAGGGGGCCGGGGCTACACCTTC
CASSTSPGGRGYTF
>TRBJ1-2|TRBD1|TRBV28|large
TGTGCCAGCAGTCTACTCCGGGACAGTAGTAACTATGGCTACACCTTC
CASSLLRDSSNYGYTF
>TRBJ1-1|NA|TRBV15|NA
TGTGCCACCAGCAGAGGTAACGCTGAAGATTTCTTT
CATSRGNAEDFF
>TRBJ2-1|NA|TRBV5-6|NA
TGTGCCAGCAGCTTTAGGGACTCCGGTCCCTACAATGAGCAGTTCTTC
CASSFRDSGPYNEQFF
>TRBJ2-5|NA|TRBV5-1|few
TGCGCCAGCAGTCTGGAAGAGACCCAGTACTTC
CASSLEETQYF
>TRBJ2-3|TRBD2|TRBV25-1|NA
TGTGCCAGCAGTGAATGGACTAGCGGGTTAAGCGCAGATACGCAGTATTTT
CASSEWTSGLSADTQYF
>TRBJ2-5|TRBD2|TRBV7-7|NA
TGTGCTAGCAGCTTATTCAGTCAAGGTCAGAGCGGGAGGAAGCCAGAGACCCAGTACTTC
CASSLFSQGQSGRKPETQYF
>TRBJ2-5|NA|TRBV9|NA
TGTGCCAGCAGCGTAGTTTTCGGTGAGACCCAGTACTTC
CASSVVFGETQYF
>TRBJ2-1|TRBD1|TRBV5-1|NA
TGCGCCAGCAGCTTAAACCCTGACAGGGTTTCCAATGAGCAGTTCTTC
CASSLNPDRVSNEQFF
>TRBJ2-5|NA|TRBV2|few
TGTGCCAGCAGCGCGGGGGAGACCCAGTACTTC
CASSAGETQYF
>TRBJ2-7|TRBD2|TRBV20-1|NA
TGCAGTGCTACTCGGCCAGCGGGGGGGGTCTACGAGCAGCACTTC
CSATRPAGGVYEQHF
>TRBJ2-1|NA|TRBV28|NA
TGTGCCAGCATCCCCTGGGGGCAGCAGAATGAGCAGTTCTTC
CASIPWGQQNEQFF
>TRBJ2-7|NA|TRBV10-3|NA
TGTGCCAGCAGTCAAAATTCCTACGAGCAGTACTTC
CASSQNSYEQYF
>TRBJ2-3|TRBD2|TRBV20-1|few
TGCAGTGCTAGTGGGTCCAGCGGGAGTACAGATACGCAGTATTTT
CSASGSSGSTDTQYF
>TRBJ2-1|NA|TRBV7-2|few
TGTGCCAGCAGCTTAGGTCAACGGTCCTACAATGAGCAGTTCTTC
CASSLGQRSYNEQFF
>TRBJ2-3|TRBD2|TRBV25-1|NA
TGTGCCAGCAGTGAATGGACTAGCGGGTTAAGCACAGATACGCACTATTTT
CASSEWTSGLSTDTHYF
>TRBJ2-2|TRBD2|TRBV6-6|few
TGTGCCAGCAGTTCCAGCCCTCTAGCGGCCGGGGAGCTGTTTTTT
CASSSSPLAAGELFF
>TRBJ1-6|NA|TRBV5-1|few
TGCGCCAGCAGCGACGCGGAGAATTCACCCCTCCACTTT
CASSDAENSPLHF
>TRBJ2-7|NA|TRBV24-1|large
TGTGCCACCAGTGATGTGTGGAACGAGCAGTACTTC
CATSDVWNEQYF
>TRBJ2-5|TRBD1|TRBV5-1|few
TGCGCCAGCTTCCTAACAGGGGAAGAGACCCAGTACTTC
CASFLTGEETQYF
>TRBJ1-1|NA|TRBV29-1|few
TGCAGCGTTGAAGATTGGCAGGGAGACACTGAAGCTTTCTTT
CSVEDWQGDTEAFF
>TRBJ1-1|NA|TRBV6-6|large
TGTGCCAGCAGTAAAAGGGGCCGGGACACTGAAGCTTTCTTT
CASSKRGRDTEAFF
>TRBJ1-5|TRBD1|TRBV12-3/TRBV12-4|NA
TGTGCCAGCAGTTCGGGGACAGCTTCCATCGGGCCCCAGCATTTT
CASSSGTASIGPQHF
>TRBJ2-7|NA|TRBV7-8|NA
TGTGCCAGCAGCTTTTCTTCGGAAACCTACGAGCAGTACTTC
CASSFSSETYEQYF
>TRBJ1-1|TRBD1|TRBV5-1|few
TGCGCCAGCAGCTCGGGACAGGCTAGGACTGAAGCTTTCTTT
CASSSGQARTEAFF
>TRBJ2-3|NA|TRBV15|NA
TGTGCCACCAGCAGAGTTACAGATACGCAGTATTTT
CATSRVTDTQYF
>TRBJ2-7|NA|TRBV10-3|NA
TGTGCCATCAGTCAAAGTTCCTACGAGCAGTACTTC
CAISQSSYEQYF
>TRBJ2-1|TRBD2|TRBV27|NA
TGTGCCAGCAGGCCTTTTAGCGGGAGGGCCAAAGATGAGCAGTTCTTC
CASRPFSGRAKDEQFF
>TRBJ2-4|TRBD2|TRBV30|NA
TGTGCCTGGAGTGCAGCTAGCGGGAGGGTGAACATTCAGTACTTC
CAWSAASGRVNIQYF
>TRBJ2-5|TRBD2|TRBV19|few
TGTGCCAGCGGCGAGACTAGCGGGACTACGCGGTACTTC
CASGETSGTTRYF
>TRBJ2-1|TRBD1|TRBV12-3/TRBV12-4|few
TGTGCCAGCAGTTTAGCCTCGACAGGGACCAATGAGCAGTTCTTC
CASSLASTGTNEQFF
>TRBJ2-5|NA|TRBV20-1|few
TGCAGTGCTCCGAGTCGTGATCGAGAGACCCAGTACTTC
CSAPSRDRETQYF
>TRBJ1-6|NA|TRBV5-1|few
TGCGCCAGCAGCTTCCGCGCGGATTATAATTCACCCCTCCACTTT
CASSFRADYNSPLHF
>TRBJ2-1|TRBD2|TRBV24-1|few
TGTGCCACCAGTGATGGGTCTAGCGGTTACAATGAGCAGTTCTTC
CATSDGSSGYNEQFF
>TRBJ2-5|NA|TRBV7-9|NA
TGTGCCAGCAGCTTACGGTCCCAAGAGACCCAGTACTTC
CASSLRSQETQYF
>TRBJ1-2|TRBD1|TRBV28|NA
TGTGCCATCGTATCCGGGACAGGGGGTAACTATGGCTACACCTTC
CAIVSGTGGNYGYTF